The entry below gives a single TCR beta chain sequence along with its context. What it recognizes is unknown. The record originates from a study of a mutant IDH1 vaccine in newly diagnosed glioma. Documented time point: baseline, week 1 (first vaccination visit). As to treatment: pre-vaccination baseline after standard-of-care therapy. V gave up 5 bases and J gave up 3 bases, with 6 bases separating them. CDR3 length equals 11 residues. CDR1 is SGHRS and CDR2 is YFSETQ in the germline V gene. General study points: Across multiple MHC alleles, around 92% of patients had vaccine-induced responses.

The assay was immunoSEQ multiplex PCR, and TCRdb's table has in-frame clones only and misses some. Altogether about 63,000 clones are present, approximately 82% being singletons, with the ten largest covering about 4.8%. This material consisted of peripheral blood mononuclear cells (PBMCs), taken from a glioma patient treated with radiotherapy, temozolomide or both. The clonotype originates from a woman aged 18-29 years with glioma. Some clones in this sample may be carry-over from other donors' samples. The chain is built from TRBV5-1 and TRBJ2-7; no clear D. The CDR3 DNA follows: TGCGCCAGCAGGGATAGCTACGAGCAGTACTTC. Encoded protein: CASRDSYEQYF.